One sample yielded the 2 T cell receptor beta chains listed below, sequenced in a study of T cells in Graves' hyperthyroidism and ophthalmopathy. It was RNA transcripts that yielded the amplified TCR beta CDR3 regions. The HTBI primer set drove a first-round RT-PCR of the TCR CDR3. Each CDR3 protein gets one entry after TCRdb re-called the multiplex PCR reads with MiXCR. This sample yields approximately 600,000 distinct CDR3 sequences, of which 14% are seen a single time; 5% to 7% belongs to the top ten. The specimen was blood. The origin of the receptors is a woman between 25 and 40 years old with Graves' hyperthyroidism that later progressed to Graves' ophthalmopathy.

Points on this clonotype: The germline gene is not matched at one end of the junction; a read error may be the cause. The rearrangement joins TRBV20-1 to TRBJ1-6, with D unresolved. The CDR3 loop spans 15 amino acids. CDR1 is DFQATT and CDR2 is SNEGSKA in the germline V gene (reference sequence). The CDR3 DNA sequence: TGCAGTGCTAGAGATCGGACGGCCGGGGATTCGCCCCTCCACTTT. This gives the protein CSARDRTAGDSPLHF.

Concerning this clonotype itself: A single base separates this from a much larger clone, so it may be a read error. The chain links TRBV9 to TRBJ2-7, with D possibly being TRBD1 (6 bases). CDR1 is SGDLS and CDR2 is YYNGEE in the germline V gene. The CDR3 loop spans 15 amino acids. CDR3 sequence (DNA): TGTGTCAGCAGCGTAGGGACAAGCGAGCACTACGAGCAGTACTTC. Residues: CVSSVGTSEHYEQYF.